The clone carrying this TCR beta chain is a singleton in its sample. This sample was included in a study of control samples from healthy donors and cancer patients. The V segment lost 2 bases and the J segment 3 bases; nucleotides outside the gene matches: 6. The CDR3 loop spans 16 amino acids. Germline CDR1 and CDR2: SGHRS and YFSETQ. Generated by immunoSEQ multiplex PCR, the TCRdb table keeps only in-frame clones and is missing some. The table records just under 150,000 clones, about 91% of them present only once. The V gene is TRBV5-1, the J gene TRBJ2-3; TRBD2 aligns across 10 bases. The sample consisted of blood. The TCR comes from a man aged 25 to 40 in good health. CDR3 sequence: CASSFGAGGPTDTQYF. The CDR3 DNA follows: TGCGCCAGCAGCTTTGGAGCGGGGGGGCCTACAGATACGCAGTATTTT.